This note documents a single TCR beta chain sequence. The antigen remains undetermined. The CDR3 length is 15 residues. Germline V gene lookup returns CDR1 SGHRS and CDR2 YFSETQ. This sample stems from a study of monozygotic twins with inflammatory bowel disease. The study's findings and limits: For IBD patients, clonotypes shared with others were fewer than for healthy twins, especially with disease activity. What may have added variability to patient repertoires is that immunosuppressive treatments differed.

Blood, 2.5 ml, was drawn per donor. Total RNA was isolated from whole blood without T cell sorting. TCRdb reprocessed the 5' RACE reads, with one entry per CDR3 protein and no DNA. The sample table sets out 110,000 to 150,000 distinct CDR3 sequences. The sample consisted of blood. The receptor comes from a human donor with ulcerative colitis or Crohn's disease, or a healthy co-twin of an affected twin (not recorded which). The V and J genes are TRBV5-1 and TRBJ2-2; the D call of TRBD1 rests on TCRdb alone, since no DNA is present to check it. CDR3 region: CVSSGDRGLTGELFF.